These T cell receptor beta chains were read from a single sample in a study of T cell repertoires in cytomegalovirus infection. TCRdb ran MiXCR on the reads and lists one entry per CDR3 protein. In the table there are 480,000 or so distinct CDR3 sequences, about 11% of which are singletons. The sequenced material came from PBMCs. The receptor source for this set is a human donor in good health (CMV status not recorded). Some clones in this sample may be carry-over from other donors' samples. Both conserved end residues are part of each CDR3. Each record gives: D gene, V gene, clone size, J gene, CDR3 DNA, CDR3 protein. The D gene is left open where the match is weak. The size of a clone is reported for some rows only, either as once, few or many, or as a class for expanded clones.

TRBD2	TRBV6-6	many	TRBJ2-5	TGTGCCAGCAGTTACGGACGGGAGGACTGGGAAGAGACCCAGTACTTC	CASSYGREDWEETQYF
TRBD1	TRBV20-1	many	TRBJ1-1	TGCAGTGCTAGAGATCGGCAGGGGGTGGGCACTGAAGCTTTCTTT	CSARDRQGVGTEAFF
TRBD2	TRBV28	NA	TRBJ2-7	TGTGCCAGCAGTTTAAAGACTAGCGGATTTTCCTACGAGCAGTACTTC	CASSLKTSGFSYEQYF
NA	TRBV6-6	many	TRBJ1-2	TGTGCCACCGATGCCTGGGAAGGGACGAGCCGCGGCTACACCTTC	CATDAWEGTSRGYTF
TRBD2	TRBV3-1	few	TRBJ2-5	TGTGCCAGCAGCGCCCACTCGGGGGGAGGGTACTTC	CASSAHSGGGYF
NA	TRBV7-2	many	TRBJ1-1	TGTGCCAGCAGCTTAAGTAGAATGAACACTGAAGCTTTCTTT	CASSLSRMNTEAFF
NA	TRBV28	few	TRBJ2-7	TGTGCCAGCAGTCCAGAAAATTTCGAGCAGTACTTC	CASSPENFEQYF
NA	TRBV7-6	many	TRBJ2-7	TGTGCCAGCAGCTTGACAGGCCTCTACGAGCAGTACTTC	CASSLTGLYEQYF
TRBD1	TRBV27	many	TRBJ1-1	TGTGCCAGCAGTGGTAACAGGGGAAGGGGTGGCACTGAAGCTTTCTTT	CASSGNRGRGGTEAFF
TRBD1	TRBV20-1	NA	TRBJ1-2	TGCAGTGCCCCCGCGGCAGGGGGTACGGGCTACACCTTC	CSAPAAGGTGYTF
TRBD2	TRBV2	many	TRBJ2-7	TGTGCCAGCAGTGGGCTAGCGGGGGAAGACGAGCAGTACTTC	CASSGLAGEDEQYF
NA	TRBV6-5	few	TRBJ1-1	TGTGCCAGCAGTTTCCGACAGGCGGTAAACACTGAAGCTTTCTTT	CASSFRQAVNTEAFF
TRBD1	TRBV28	NA	TRBJ2-1	TGTGCCAGCAGTTTGGGGGACAGGCTATACAATGAGCAGTTCTTC	CASSLGDRLYNEQFF
NA	TRBV29-1	once	TRBJ2-7	TGCAGCGTCCCTATGGCGGGAGAGCAGTACTTC	CSVPMAGEQYF
NA	TRBV7-9	many	TRBJ1-3	TGTGCCAGCAGATCAATTAAAGGAACAGGGAAAGAAAACACCATATATTTT	CASRSIKGTGKENTIYF
TRBD2	TRBV19	many	TRBJ2-7	TGTGCCAGTAGTGTAACTAGCGGGGGTTTGTCCTACGAGCAGTACTTC	CASSVTSGGLSYEQYF
TRBD1	TRBV28	few	TRBJ2-3	TGTGCCAGCAGACCGGGACAGGGGCTGAAAGATACGCAGTATTTT	CASRPGQGLKDTQYF
NA	TRBV6-1	few	TRBJ1-6	TGTGCCAGCCGTGAATGGGGTATCGCGCCCCTCCACTTT	CASREWGIAPLHF
NA	TRBV19	many	TRBJ2-7	TGTGCCAGTAGTATAGAGGGCTCCTACGAGCAGTACTTC	CASSIEGSYEQYF
NA	TRBV18	many	TRBJ1-1	TGTGCCAGCTCCCTTGAGGGATATGAAGCTTTCTTT	CASSLEGYEAFF
NA	TRBV9	NA	TRBJ2-7	TGTGCCAGCAGCGCCCGGGACGTAAGCTCCTACGAGCAGTACTTC	CASSARDVSSYEQYF
NA	TRBV20-1	few	TRBJ2-1	TGCAGTGCTAGACTAATCCGGGACCGTTACAATGAGCAGTTCTTC	CSARLIRDRYNEQFF
NA	TRBV5-1	many	TRBJ2-7	TGTGCTAGCAGCTTAGCAGGCCAGGGGGGCGAGCAGTACTTC	CASSLAGQGGEQYF
NA	TRBV18	NA	TRBJ2-2	TGTGCCAGCTCACCGGCTACAGTTACCGGGGAGCTGTTTTTT	CASSPATVTGELFF
NA	TRBV12-3/TRBV12-4	many	TRBJ1-4	TGTGCCAGCAGCTTTCGGGAGTCCAATGAAAAACTGTTTTTT	CASSFRESNEKLFF
NA	TRBV5-5	NA	TRBJ1-1	TGTGCCAGCAGCTTCGGTTGGGTCTTGGGCACTGAAGCTTTCTTT	CASSFGWVLGTEAFF
NA	TRBV28	many	TRBJ1-1	TGTGCCAGCAGTTCCCACCGCAAGGCGCTGATGAACACTGAAGCTTTCTTT	CASSSHRKALMNTEAFF
NA	TRBV20-1	NA	TRBJ1-4	TGCAGTGCTCCCTTCAATGAAAAACTGTTTTTT	CSAPFNEKLFF
TRBD1	TRBV2	many	TRBJ2-5	TGTGCCAGCATGATCTCGGGACAGCAAGAGACCCAGTACTTC	CASMISGQQETQYF
NA	TRBV29-1	few	TRBJ1-2	TGCAGCGTTGCGGTCCTAAGAACTAACTATGGCTACACCTTC	CSVAVLRTNYGYTF
TRBD1	TRBV28	NA	TRBJ1-1	TGTGCCAGCAGTCCAAGAACAGGGGGCGCAGGCACTGAAGCTTTCTTT	CASSPRTGGAGTEAFF
TRBD2	TRBV28	NA	TRBJ2-3	TGTGCCAGCAGTTGGGTGGGGACTAGCGGGTCCGATACGCAGTATTTT	CASSWVGTSGSDTQYF
TRBD2	TRBV28	many	TRBJ2-7	TGTGCCAGCAGCCTTGCCGGGGAACCCGGGGGGGAGCAGTACTTC	CASSLAGEPGGEQYF
NA	TRBV19	many	TRBJ1-4	TGTGCCAGTAGTAAGATAGGGGCAACTAATGAAAAACTGTTTTTT	CASSKIGATNEKLFF
TRBD1	TRBV6-5	many	TRBJ1-6	TGTGCCAGCAGTCTCCGGGGGACAGTTAATTCACCCCTCCACTTT	CASSLRGTVNSPLHF
NA	TRBV12-3/TRBV12-4	NA	TRBJ1-1	TGTGCCAGCAGTCCCCAAACTGGGACTGAAGCTTTCTTT	CASSPQTGTEAFF
TRBD1	TRBV2	once	TRBJ2-6	TGTGCCAGCAGTGAGCAGGGGGCGGTCTCTGGGGCCAACGTCCTGACTTTC	CASSEQGAVSGANVLTF
NA	TRBV28	many	TRBJ2-7	TGTGCCAGCAGCTTTAGCTCCTACGAGCAGTACTTC	CASSFSSYEQYF
TRBD2	TRBV29-1	many	TRBJ2-7	TGCAGCGTTGAGTCTAGCGGCTTCTACGAGCAGTACTTC	CSVESSGFYEQYF
TRBD1	TRBV6-6	many	TRBJ1-3	TGTGCCAGCAGCTTTGAGGGGGCTTCTGGAAACACCATATATTTT	CASSFEGASGNTIYF
TRBD1	TRBV20-1	many	TRBJ1-1	TGCAGTGCTTCTAGGGGGCGCGACACTGAAGCTTTCTTT	CSASRGRDTEAFF
NA	TRBV20-1	NA	TRBJ2-5	TGCAGTGCTAGAGGGACTCCCCAGGAGACCCAGTACTTC	CSARGTPQETQYF
NA	TRBV4-1	many	TRBJ2-7	TGCGCCAGCAGCCGGTCGACGACAGTTTCCTACGAGCAGTACTTC	CASSRSTTVSYEQYF
TRBD2	TRBV12-5	once	TRBJ2-1	TGTGCTAGTGGTTGGACTAGCGGGAGATCCTACAATGAGCAGTTCTTC	CASGWTSGRSYNEQFF
NA	TRBV3-1	many	TRBJ1-4	TGTGCCAGCAGCCAAGCAGATGAAAAACTGTTTTTT	CASSQADEKLFF
NA	TRBV5-4	many	TRBJ2-7	TGTGCCAGCAGCCCCCAGTGGGGCTCCTACGAGCAGTACTTC	CASSPQWGSYEQYF
NA	TRBV7-2	many	TRBJ1-2	TGTGCCAGCAGCCGTCCCTATGGCTACACCTTC	CASSRPYGYTF
NA	TRBV5-4	many	TRBJ2-1	TGTGCCAGCAGCTTGGATCCTGAATACAATGAGCAGTTCTTC	CASSLDPEYNEQFF
NA	TRBV11-2	many	TRBJ2-1	TGTGCCAGCACCACCCCGTATAGCACAACCCGGGACCCTTATAATGAGCAGTTCTTC	CASTTPYSTTRDPYNEQFF
NA	TRBV6-2/TRBV6-3	few	TRBJ2-2	TGTGCCACCGAGGAGGGAGGCACCGGGGAGCTGTTTTTT	CATEEGGTGELFF
TRBD2	TRBV9	few	TRBJ2-1	TGTGCTAGTGGGGCGGGAGTGGGTTCCTACAATGAGCAGTTCTTC	CASGAGVGSYNEQFF
NA	TRBV10-3	many	TRBJ1-3	TGTGCCATCAGTGACAGGGGCGTATCGGACACCATATATTTT	CAISDRGVSDTIYF
NA	TRBV19	few	TRBJ1-5	TGTGCCAGTCAAAACGGAGTTGTTCAGCCCCAGCATTTT	CASQNGVVQPQHF
NA	TRBV12-5	many	TRBJ2-5	TGTGCTAGTGGTTTGGCAGGCGAAGAGACCCAGTACTTC	CASGLAGEETQYF
TRBD1	TRBV19	few	TRBJ1-1	TGTGCCAGTAGTATTTTCCGGGACAGCTCACCGAACACTGAAGCTTTCTTT	CASSIFRDSSPNTEAFF
TRBD1	TRBV6-6	many	TRBJ2-3	TGTGCCAGCAGTGGCGAAGGGGGCGCAGATACGCAGTATTTT	CASSGEGGADTQYF
NA	TRBV5-5	many	TRBJ2-2	TGTGCCAGCAGCGCGCTAGGGGGATACACCGGGGAGCTGTTTTTT	CASSALGGYTGELFF
NA	TRBV20-1	many	TRBJ2-7	TGCAGTGGGGAGCGATGGGACTTGGGGCAGTACTTC	CSGERWDLGQYF
NA	TRBV20-1	NA	TRBJ2-7	TGCAGTGCTAGCTCGGGAACCCTCTACGAGCAGTACTTC	CSASSGTLYEQYF
NA	TRBV20-1	many	TRBJ2-7	TGCAGTGCTAGACTGCAACGGAACTCCTACGAGCAGTACTTC	CSARLQRNSYEQYF